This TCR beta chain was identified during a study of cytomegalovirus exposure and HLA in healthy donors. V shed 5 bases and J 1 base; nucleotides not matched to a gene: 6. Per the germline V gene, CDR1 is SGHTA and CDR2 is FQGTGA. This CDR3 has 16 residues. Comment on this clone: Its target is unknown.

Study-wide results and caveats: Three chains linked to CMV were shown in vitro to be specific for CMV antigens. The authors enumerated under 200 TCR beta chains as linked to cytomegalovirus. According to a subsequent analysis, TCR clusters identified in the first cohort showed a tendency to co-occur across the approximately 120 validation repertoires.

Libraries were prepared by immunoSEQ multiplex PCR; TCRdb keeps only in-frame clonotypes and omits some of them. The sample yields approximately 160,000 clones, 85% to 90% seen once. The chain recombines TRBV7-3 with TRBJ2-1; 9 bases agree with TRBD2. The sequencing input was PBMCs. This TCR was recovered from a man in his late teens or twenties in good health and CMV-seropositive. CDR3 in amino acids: CASSPQGLASYNEQFF. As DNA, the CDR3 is TGTGCCAGCAGCCCACAGGGACTAGCTTCCTACAATGAGCAGTTCTTC.